This entry lists 15 T cell receptor beta chains sequenced from one sample in a study of blood T cell repertoires in COVID-19. Clones were read by immunoSEQ multiplex PCR, and TCRdb kept only the in-frame ones, dropping some. The sample holds around 100,000 clones, over 75% seen once. Sequenced input: peripheral blood. These TCRs come from a human donor in a cohort sampled during active or convalescent COVID-19.

The chain couples TRBV10-3 to TRBJ2-3, with D hard to call. The germline V gene encodes CDR1 ENHRY and CDR2 SYGVKD. CDR3 length: 13 residues. V lost 11 bases, J lost 2 bases, and 14 bases lay in between. The CDR3 loop reads CAVAELDTDTQYF. The CDR3 bases are TGTGCCGTCGCGGAGCTTGACACAGATACGCAGTATTTT.

The rearrangement uses TRBV5-1 and TRBJ1-5; TRBD1 matches at 10 bases. The CDR3 sequence is 15 residues long. V shed 4 bases and J 5 bases; nucleotides not matched to a gene: 6. The germline gives CDR1 SGHRS, CDR2 YFSETQ. The DNA of the CDR3 is TGCGCCAGCAGCCCGGGACAGGGGAACGATCAGCCCCAGCATTTT. Amino acid sequence: CASSPGQGNDQPQHF.

This sequence joins TRBV3-1 (or the pseudogene TRBV3-2) and TRBJ1-1, with 7 bases lining up with TRBD1. CDR1 is LGHDT and CDR2 is YNNKEL in the germline V gene (reference sequence). V shed 2 bases and J 7 bases; nucleotides not matched to a gene: 7. The CDR3 totals 14 residues. The CDR3 sequence: CASSQWPRDSEAFF. The CDR3 DNA sequence: TGTGCCAGCAGCCAATGGCCGAGGGACAGTGAAGCTTTCTTT.

This sequence joins TRBV9 and TRBJ2-1; maybe TRBD1 (5 bases). Trimming left V 2 bases short and J 6 bases short, with 12 bases between. This CDR3 comprises 14 residues. Germline-derived CDR1 and CDR2 are SGDLS and YYNGEE. The CDR3 is CASSVPTTGNEQFF. As DNA, the CDR3 is TGTGCCAGCAGCGTCCCTACTACAGGCAATGAGCAGTTCTTC.

The rearrangement joins TRBV6-5 to TRBJ2-5, with 12 bases fitting TRBD1. This CDR3 comprises 15 residues. Per germline, CDR1 MNHEY and CDR2 SVGAGI. With 2 bases clipped from V and 6 bases from J, the junction kept 4 bases outside the gene matches. The CDR3 here is CASSYGDRGQQTQYF. Written as DNA, the CDR3 is TGTGCCAGCAGTTACGGGGACAGGGGGCAACAGACCCAGTACTTC.

This chain links TRBV6-1 with TRBJ2-1; 7 positions agree with TRBD1. Looked up from germline, CDR1 is MNHNS and CDR2 is SASEGT. This CDR3 is built from 14 residues. The V and J ends lost 3 bases and 15 bases, in that order; junction bases with no gene match: 14. CDR3 DNA sequence: TGTGCCAGCAGTGAGGAACGGAGTGAGGGGGCATGGTTCTTC. It codes for CASSEERSEGAWFF.

This chain connects TRBV3-1 (or the pseudogene TRBV3-2) to TRBJ2-1; D perhaps matches TRBD2 (5 bases). The V end lost 5 bases, the J end lost 2 bases, and 10 bases lay between the germline ends. The CDR3 is 14 amino acids. Germline V gives CDR1 LGHDT, CDR2 YNNKEL (reference sequence). DNA of the CDR3: TGTGCCAGCAGCATACTAGGGACCTACAATGAGCAGTTCTTC. Translated: CASSILGTYNEQFF.

This clone was seen a few times. V gene TRBV11-3 combines with J gene TRBJ2-3; no clear D. The CDR3 spans 14 residues. Trimming took off 1 base at V and 4 bases at J, with 9 bases between the two ends. From germline, CDR1 is SGHNT and CDR2 YENEEA. The CDR3 sequence is CASSLVRSADTQYF. The CDR3 DNA sequence: TGTGCCAGCAGCTTAGTGAGAAGTGCAGATACGCAGTATTTT.

The V and J genes are TRBV19 and TRBJ2-1, with a tentative D call TRBD2 (6 bases). Trimming cost V 6 bases and J 7 bases, with 13 bases left between them. Germline loops: CDR1 LNHDA, CDR2 SQIVND (reference sequence). The length of the CDR3 is 13 residues. The CDR3 loop reads CASSQLAPNEQFF. The CDR3 nucleotides are TGTGCCAGTAGCCAACTAGCCCCTAATGAGCAGTTCTTC.

This chain uses TRBV27 with TRBJ1-6; TRBD1 matches 7 bases. V lost 2 bases to trimming and J lost 4 bases; unmatched junction nucleotides: 2. The CDR3 covers 15 residues. Germline assignment: CDR1 MNHEY and CDR2 SMNVEV (reference sequence). CDR3 region: CASSLETGYNSPLHF. In DNA form, the CDR3 reads TGTGCCAGCAGTTTAGAGACAGGGTATAATTCACCCCTCCACTTT.

The genes are TRBV10-1 and TRBJ1-5; 7 bases are shared with TRBD1. The CDR3 is made up of 16 amino acids. The germline V gene has CDR1 WNHNN and CDR2 SYGVQD (reference sequence). The V and J ends lost 2 bases and 2 bases, in that order; junction bases with no gene match: 6. The CDR3 loop reads CASSEAKQGCNQPQHF. The CDR3 DNA sequence: TGCGCCAGCAGTGAGGCAAAACAGGGGTGCAATCAGCCCCAGCATTTT.

The CDR3 region is CASSPFQGEEKLFF. CDR3 DNA sequence: TGTGCCAGCTCACCATTCCAGGGCGAAGAAAAACTGTTTTTT. This chain links TRBV18 with TRBJ1-4; D might be TRBD1 (5 bases). CDR3 length: 14 residues. V was trimmed by 2 bases and J by 8 bases, leaving 12 bases between them. CDR1 is KGHSH, CDR2 LQKENI, per germline.

This clone was detected only once. The rearrangement joins TRBV5-5 to TRBJ2-3; D perhaps matches TRBD1 (5 bases). The CDR3 is made up of 16 amino acids. Germline CDR1 is SGHKS and CDR2 is YYEKEE (reference sequence). V lost 1 base and J lost 1, with 13 bases in between. The CDR3 coding sequence is TGTGCCAGCAGCTTGACCACAGGCGGTCGCACAGATACGCAGTATTTT. This codes for CASSLTTGGRTDTQYF.

The rearrangement uses TRBV9 and TRBJ2-7, with 7 bases fitting TRBD2. In germline, CDR1 is SGDLS, CDR2 YYNGEE. The CDR3 is 15 residues long. J gave up 0 bases and V 4 bases, and 7 bases lay outside the gene matches. CDR3 in amino acids: CASSPGVAGSYEQYF. The CDR3 nucleotides read TGTGCCAGCAGCCCCGGAGTAGCGGGCTCCTACGAGCAGTACTTC.

The rearrangement uses TRBV6-1 and TRBJ1-3; a weak D match, TRBD1 (5 bases). Trimming removed 4 bases at V and 2 bases at J, with 15 bases between. Germline V gene sequence: CDR1 MNHNS, CDR2 SASEGT. This CDR3 spans 16 amino acids. The CDR3 protein is CASSGRGRGTGNTIYF. CDR3 nucleotide sequence: TGTGCCAGCAGTGGCCGTGGGAGGGGAACTGGAAACACCATATATTTT.